A selection of T cell receptor beta chains follows, all from one sample in a study of radiotherapy plus CTLA-4 blockade in lung cancer. This table comes from immunoSEQ multiplex PCR, and its TCRdb copy is limited to in-frame clones, with some not included. The sample has tens of thousands of clones; about nine tenths are singletons. The sequencing here drew on peripheral blood, taken from a patient treated with radiotherapy plus ipilimumab. The receptor set was obtained from a human donor with non-small cell lung cancer that progressed on radiotherapy plus ipilimumab. The conserved cysteine and the conserved F or W are not part of the CDR3 here. The order of the fields is CDR3 protein, V gene, J gene.

CDR3: ASSPIDSYNQPQH
V: TRBV28
J: TRBJ1-5

CDR3: ASSQGGTGGTEAF
V: TRBV4-1
J: TRBJ1-1

CDR3: ASSLERGSTGELF
V: TRBV5-1
J: TRBJ2-2

CDR3: ASSESKAGGHNEQF
V: TRBV10-1
J: TRBJ2-1

CDR3: ASSLYQPQH
V: TRBV5-8
J: TRBJ1-5

CDR3: ASSRTGSSGNTIY
V: TRBV5-4
J: TRBJ1-3

CDR3: ASSLSGGNQNEQF
V: TRBV5-1
J: TRBJ2-1

CDR3: ASSSPDRSSYEQY
V: TRBV18
J: TRBJ2-7

CDR3: ASGLRSLNYGYT
V: TRBV28
J: TRBJ1-2

CDR3: ASTGAGNNQPQH
V: TRBV6-5
J: TRBJ1-5

CDR3: ASSLTFLNQPQH
V: TRBV27
J: TRBJ1-5

CDR3: ASSFGRNTEAF
V: TRBV7-3
J: TRBJ1-1

CDR3: ASSLWQGEEKLF
V: TRBV5-5
J: TRBJ1-4

CDR3: ASSFTRGLGEQY
V: TRBV13
J: TRBJ2-7

CDR3: ASREGQLNTEAF
V: TRBV5-4
J: TRBJ1-1

CDR3: ASSLEGSGLYGYT
V: TRBV7-9
J: TRBJ1-2

CDR3: ASSPPTRGRQF
V: TRBV18
J: TRBJ2-1

CDR3: ASSTINQPQH
V: TRBV19
J: TRBJ1-5

CDR3: ASSLGQGANQPQH
V: TRBV5-4
J: TRBJ1-5

CDR3: ASTWGQDTQY
V: TRBV6-1
J: TRBJ2-3

CDR3: ASSVVRGSSGNTIY
V: TRBV2
J: TRBJ1-3

CDR3: ATSRARADTQY
V: TRBV15
J: TRBJ2-3